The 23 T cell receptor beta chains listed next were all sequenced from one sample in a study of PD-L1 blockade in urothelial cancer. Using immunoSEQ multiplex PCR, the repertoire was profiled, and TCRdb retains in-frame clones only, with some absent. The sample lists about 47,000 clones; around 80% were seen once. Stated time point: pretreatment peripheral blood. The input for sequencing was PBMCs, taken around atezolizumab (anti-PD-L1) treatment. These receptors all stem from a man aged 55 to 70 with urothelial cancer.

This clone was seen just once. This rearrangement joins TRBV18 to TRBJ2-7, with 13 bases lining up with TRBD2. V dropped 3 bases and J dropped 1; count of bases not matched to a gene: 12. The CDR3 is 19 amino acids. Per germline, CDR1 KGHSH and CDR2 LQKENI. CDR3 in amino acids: CASSPELAGGPARSYEQYF. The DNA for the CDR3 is TGTGCCAGCTCACCGGAACTAGCGGGAGGGCCCGCAAGGTCCTACGAGCAGTACTTC.

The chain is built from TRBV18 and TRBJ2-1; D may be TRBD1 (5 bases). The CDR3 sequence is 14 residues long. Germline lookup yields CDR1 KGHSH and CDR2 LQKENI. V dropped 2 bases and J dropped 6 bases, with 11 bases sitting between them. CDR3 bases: TGTGCCAGCTCACCAGGGGCGACGGCCAATGAGCAGTTCTTC. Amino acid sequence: CASSPGATANEQFF.

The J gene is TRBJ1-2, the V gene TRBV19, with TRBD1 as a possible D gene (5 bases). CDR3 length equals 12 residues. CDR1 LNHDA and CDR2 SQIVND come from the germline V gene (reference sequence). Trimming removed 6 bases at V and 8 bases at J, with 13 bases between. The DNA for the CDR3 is TGTGCCAGTAGCCAGGACACATACGGCTACACCTTC. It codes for CASSQDTYGYTF.

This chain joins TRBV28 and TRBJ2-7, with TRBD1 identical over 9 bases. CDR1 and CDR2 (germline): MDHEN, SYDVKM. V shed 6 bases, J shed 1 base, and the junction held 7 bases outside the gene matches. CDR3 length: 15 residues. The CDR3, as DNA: TGTGCCAGCAGCCCCTGGGGGACAGGGTCCTACGAGCAGTACTTC. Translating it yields CASSPWGTGSYEQYF.

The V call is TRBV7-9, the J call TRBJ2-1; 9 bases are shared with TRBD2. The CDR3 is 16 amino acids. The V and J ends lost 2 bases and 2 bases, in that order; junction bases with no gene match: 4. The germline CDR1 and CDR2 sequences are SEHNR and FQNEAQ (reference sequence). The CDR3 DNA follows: TGTGCCAGCAGCTTAATAGCGGGGGCGGCCTACAATGAGCAGTTCTTC. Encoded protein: CASSLIAGAAYNEQFF.

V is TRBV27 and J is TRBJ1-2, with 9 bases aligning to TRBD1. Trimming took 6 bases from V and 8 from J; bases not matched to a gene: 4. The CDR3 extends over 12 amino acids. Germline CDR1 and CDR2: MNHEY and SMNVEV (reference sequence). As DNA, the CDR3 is TGTGCCAGCAGCGAGACAGGGGGAGGCTACACCTTC. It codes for CASSETGGGYTF.

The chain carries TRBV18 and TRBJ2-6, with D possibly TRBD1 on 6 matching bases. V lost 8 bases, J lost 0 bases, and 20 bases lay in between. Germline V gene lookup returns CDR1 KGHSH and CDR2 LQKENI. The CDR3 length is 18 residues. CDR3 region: CASRPAGVRGSGANVLTF. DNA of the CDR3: TGTGCCAGCCGACCAGCAGGGGTCCGAGGCTCTGGGGCCAACGTCCTGACTTTC.

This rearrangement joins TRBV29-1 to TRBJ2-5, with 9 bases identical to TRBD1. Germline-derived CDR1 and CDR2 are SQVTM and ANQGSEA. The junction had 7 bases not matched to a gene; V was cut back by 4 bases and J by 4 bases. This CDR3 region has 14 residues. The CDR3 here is CSVATGTGLETQYF. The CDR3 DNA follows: TGCAGCGTTGCCACCGGGACAGGGTTAGAGACCCAGTACTTC.

The CDR3 DNA follows: TGCGCCAGCAGCCCCTACAGGGGACTAGCGACCACAGATACGCAGTATTTT. This translates into CASSPYRGLATTDTQYF. This chain connects TRBV4-1 to TRBJ2-3; 10 bases line up with TRBD2. CDR1 and CDR2 from the germline V gene are MGHRA and YSYEKL. CDR3 length: 17 amino acids. V dropped 4 bases and J dropped 2; count of bases not matched to a gene: 9.

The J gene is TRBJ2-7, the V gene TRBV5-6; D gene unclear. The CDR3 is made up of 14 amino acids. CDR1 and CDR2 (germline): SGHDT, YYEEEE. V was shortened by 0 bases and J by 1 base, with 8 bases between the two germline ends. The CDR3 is CASSLARLSYEQYF. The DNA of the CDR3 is TGTGCCAGCAGCTTGGCCCGACTTTCCTACGAGCAGTACTTC.

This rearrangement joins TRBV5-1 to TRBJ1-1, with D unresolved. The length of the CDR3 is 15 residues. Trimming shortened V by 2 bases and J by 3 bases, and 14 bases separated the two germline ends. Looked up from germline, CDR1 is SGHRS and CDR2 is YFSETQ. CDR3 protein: CASSFVGGIDTEAFF. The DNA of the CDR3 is TGCGCCAGCAGCTTTGTTGGAGGGATTGACACTGAAGCTTTCTTT.

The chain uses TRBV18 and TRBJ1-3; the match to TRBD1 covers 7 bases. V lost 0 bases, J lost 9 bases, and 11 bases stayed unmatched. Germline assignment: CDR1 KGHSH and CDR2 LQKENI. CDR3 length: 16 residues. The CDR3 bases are TGTGCCAGCTCACCACCGTCCCCTCAGGGGGTTACCACCATATATTTT. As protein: CASSPPSPQGVTTIYF.

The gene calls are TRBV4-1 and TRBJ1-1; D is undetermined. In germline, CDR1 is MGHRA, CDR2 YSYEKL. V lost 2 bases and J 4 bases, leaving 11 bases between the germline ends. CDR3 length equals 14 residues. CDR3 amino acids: CASSQPLRSTEAFF. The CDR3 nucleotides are TGCGCCAGCAGCCAACCCCTCCGCAGCACTGAAGCTTTCTTT.

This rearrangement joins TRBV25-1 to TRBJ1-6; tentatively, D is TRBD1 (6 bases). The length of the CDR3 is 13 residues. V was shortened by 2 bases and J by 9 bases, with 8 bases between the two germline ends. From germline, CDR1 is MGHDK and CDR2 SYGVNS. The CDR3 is CASSEQGSSPLHF. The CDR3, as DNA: TGTGCCAGCAGTGAACAGGGGTCTTCACCCCTCCACTTT. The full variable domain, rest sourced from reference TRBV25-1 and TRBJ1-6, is EADIYQTPRYLVIGTGKKITLECSQTMGHDKMYWYQQDPGMELHLIHYSYGVNSTEKGDLSSESTVSRIRTEHFPLTLESARPSHTSQYLCASSEQGSSPLHFGNGTRLTVT.

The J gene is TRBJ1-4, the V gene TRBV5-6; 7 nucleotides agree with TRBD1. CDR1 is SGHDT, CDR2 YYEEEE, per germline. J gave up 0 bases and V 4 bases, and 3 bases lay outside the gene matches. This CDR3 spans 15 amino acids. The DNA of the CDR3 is TGTGCCAGCAGCACGGGACAGTCAACTAATGAAAAACTGTTTTTT. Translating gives CASSTGQSTNEKLFF. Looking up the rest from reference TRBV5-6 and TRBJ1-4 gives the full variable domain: DAGVTQSPTHLIKTRGQQVTLRCSPKSGHDTVSWYQQALGQGPQFIFQYYEEEERQRGNFPDRFSGHQFPNYSSELNVNALLLGDSALYLCASSTGQSTNEKLFFGSGTQLSVL.

The CDR3 sequence: CASSTQAPYEQYF. CDR3 nucleotides: TGTGCCAGCAGCACGCAGGCGCCCTACGAGCAGTACTTC. The chain is built from TRBV16 and TRBJ2-7; D call uncertain. In germline, CDR1 is KGHSY, CDR2 FQNENV. CDR3 length equals 13 residues. V was clipped by 5 bases and J by 2 bases, with 10 bases between them.

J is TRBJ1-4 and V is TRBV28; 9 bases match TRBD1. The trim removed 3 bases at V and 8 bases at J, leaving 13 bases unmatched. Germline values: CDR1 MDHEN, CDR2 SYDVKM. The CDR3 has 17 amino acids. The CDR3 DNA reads TGTGCCAGCAGTTTTAGGACAGGGGCCCGACGGGGAGAAAAACTGTTTTTT. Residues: CASSFRTGARRGEKLFF. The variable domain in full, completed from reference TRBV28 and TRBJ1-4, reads DVKVTQSSRYLVKRTGEKVFLECVQDMDHENMFWYRQDPGLGLRLIYFSYDVKMKEKGDIPEGYSVSREKKERFSLILESASTNQTSMYLCASSFRTGARRGEKLFFGSGTQLSVL.

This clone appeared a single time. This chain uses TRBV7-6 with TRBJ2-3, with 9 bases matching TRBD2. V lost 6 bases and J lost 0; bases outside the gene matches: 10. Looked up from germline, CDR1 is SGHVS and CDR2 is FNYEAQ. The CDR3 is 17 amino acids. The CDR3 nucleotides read TGTGCCAGCAGTCAAAGCCCCCTAGCGGGGAGCACAGATACGCAGTATTTT. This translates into CASSQSPLAGSTDTQYF.

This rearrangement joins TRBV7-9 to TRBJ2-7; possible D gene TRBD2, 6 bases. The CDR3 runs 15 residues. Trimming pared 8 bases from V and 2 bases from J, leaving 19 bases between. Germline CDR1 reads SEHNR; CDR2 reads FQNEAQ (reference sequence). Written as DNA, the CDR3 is TGTGCCAGCTTCTCCTCCGGGACTCGTACCTACGAGCAGTACTTC. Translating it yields CASFSSGTRTYEQYF.

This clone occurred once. This CDR3 is CASMATGLSSEQYF. The CDR3 DNA is TGTGCCAGTATGGCTACAGGGCTCTCCTCGGAGCAGTACTTC. The chain joins TRBV19 to TRBJ2-7; tentative D call: TRBD1 (6 bases). The germline CDR1 and CDR2 sequences are LNHDA and SQIVND (reference sequence). The length of the CDR3 is 14 residues. V was shortened by 7 bases and J by 7 bases, with 20 bases between the two germline ends.

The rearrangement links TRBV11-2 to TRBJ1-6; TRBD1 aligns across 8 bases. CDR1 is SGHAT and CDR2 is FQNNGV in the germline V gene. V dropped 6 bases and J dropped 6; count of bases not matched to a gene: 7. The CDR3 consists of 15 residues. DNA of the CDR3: TGTGCCAGCAGACCGGGACAGGCCGCTAATTCACCCCTCCACTTT. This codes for CASRPGQAANSPLHF.

CDR3 sequence (DNA): TGTGCCAGCAGTTCCCCAGGCAGCCAGAACACTGAAGCTTTCTTT. This translates into CASSSPGSQNTEAFF. The chain combines TRBV6-5 with TRBJ1-1; D gene uncertain. CDR1 and CDR2 (germline): MNHEY, SVGAGI. V lost 4 bases and J 1 base, leaving 13 bases between the germline ends. The CDR3 extends over 15 amino acids.

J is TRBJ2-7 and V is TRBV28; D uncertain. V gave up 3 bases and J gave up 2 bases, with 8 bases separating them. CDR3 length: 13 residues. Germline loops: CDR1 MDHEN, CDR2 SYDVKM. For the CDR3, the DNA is TGTGCCAGCAGTTTCTCTTATACCTACGAGCAGTACTTC. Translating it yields CASSFSYTYEQYF. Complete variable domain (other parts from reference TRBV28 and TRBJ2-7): DVKVTQSSRYLVKRTGEKVFLECVQDMDHENMFWYRQDPGLGLRLIYFSYDVKMKEKGDIPEGYSVSREKKERFSLILESASTNQTSMYLCASSFSYTYEQYFGPGTRLTVT.